Below are 27 T cell receptor beta chains sequenced from a single sample in a study of T cells after yellow fever vaccination. TCRdb re-derived calls from the 5' RACE reads in MiXCR, one entry per CDR3 protein. The table shows some 300,000 distinct CDR3 sequences, with approximately 10% occurring only once. The sequencing used CD4+ T cells sorted from PBMCs, collected 5 days after the yellow fever booster vaccination. These TCRs come from a man aged 18 to 30 who received the YFV17D yellow fever vaccine.

This clonotype came up many times. The chain couples TRBV7-9 to TRBJ2-7; TRBD1 aligns across 7 bases. V dropped 5 bases and J dropped 4; count of bases not matched to a gene: 8. CDR3 length: 14 residues. CDR1 is SEHNR and CDR2 is FQNEAQ in the germline V gene (reference sequence). CDR3 coding DNA: TGTGCCAGCAGCCAAGACCGGGACAGATACGAGCAGTACTTC. Its protein is CASSQDRDRYEQYF.

This chain links TRBV18 with TRBJ2-7; 8 nucleotides agree with TRBD2. The ends lost 3 bases at V and 7 bases at J; junction bases unmatched: 8. The CDR3 length is 14 residues. Per germline, CDR1 KGHSH and CDR2 LQKENI. CDR3 nucleotide sequence: TGTGCCAGCTCACCCGGGGGGGCGTCGGGGGAGCAGTACTTC. The encoded protein is CASSPGGASGEQYF. The full variable domain, completed using reference TRBV18 and TRBJ2-7, is NAGVMQNPRHLVRRRGQEARLRCSPMKGHSHVYWYRQLPEEGLKFMVYLQKENIIDESGMPKERFSAEFPKEGPSILRIQQVVRGDSAAYFCASSPGGASGEQYFGPGTRLTVT.

The V and J genes are TRBV7-6 and TRBJ2-3, with 7 bases aligning to TRBD1. V was pared by 2 bases and J by 5 bases, with 1 base of the junction left unmatched. CDR1 is SGHVS and CDR2 is FNYEAQ in the germline V gene. This CDR3 is built from 13 residues. DNA for the CDR3: TGTGCCAGCAGCTTACGACAGGGAGATACGCAGTATTTT. This sequence encodes CASSLRQGDTQYF.

This clonotype was seen at least ten times. This rearrangement joins TRBV5-5 to TRBJ2-3, with D unresolved. The V gene lost 5 bases and the J gene lost 2 bases, with 12 bases spanning the gap. The CDR3 has 14 residues. Germline-derived CDR1 and CDR2 are SGHKS and YYEKEE (reference sequence). CDR3 bases: TGTGCCAGCAGACCGACTTGGAACACAGATACGCAGTATTTT. This translates into CASRPTWNTDTQYF.

The chain recombines TRBV7-2 with TRBJ1-1, with unresolved D. The CDR3 runs 13 residues. V lost 8 bases and J 1 base, leaving 11 bases between the germline ends. The germline CDR1 and CDR2 sequences are SGHTA and FQGNSA. The CDR3 spells CASGRVRNTEAFF. For the CDR3, the DNA is TGTGCCAGCGGAAGGGTCCGGAACACTGAAGCTTTCTTT.

The chain couples TRBV29-1 to TRBJ2-2, with D perhaps TRBD2 (5 bases). V lost 4 bases and J lost 0, with 9 bases in between. The CDR3 is made up of 14 amino acids. Germline V gives CDR1 SQVTM, CDR2 ANQGSEA. CDR3 amino acids: CSVVSGTNTGELFF. Written as DNA, the CDR3 is TGCAGCGTTGTATCCGGGACGAACACCGGGGAGCTGTTTTTT.

This clonotype showed up just a few times. This chain uses TRBV5-4 with TRBJ1-1; 7 bases match TRBD1. The CDR3 sequence is 15 residues long. After removal of 2 bases from V and 1 base from J, the junction contained 5 bases not matched to a gene. Germline V gene lookup returns CDR1 SGHNT and CDR2 YYREEE (reference sequence). The DNA for the CDR3 is TGTGCCAGCAGCTTACAGGGGCAACGGAACACTGAAGCTTTCTTT. Residues: CASSLQGQRNTEAFF.

This clonotype has at least ten counts. The gene calls are TRBV6-2 or TRBV6-3 and TRBJ2-3, with 8 bases fitting TRBD2. The germline CDR1 and CDR2 sequences are MNHEY and SVGEGT. J lost 13 bases, V lost 10 bases, and 10 bases had no gene match. CDR3 length: 11 residues. Here the CDR3 reads CATLRGGREYF. CDR3 coding DNA: TGTGCCACCCTCCGGGGGGGCCGGGAGTATTTT.

This clonotype was detected only a few times. The CDR3 nucleotides read TGCGCCAGCAGCCAAGACCGCGGACTAGCGGGGGCCGAGCTCTACGAGCAGTACGTC. This sequence encodes CASSQDRGLAGAELYEQYV. This chain uses TRBV4-3 with TRBJ2-7; TRBD2 agrees at 13 bases. Germline CDR1 and CDR2: LGHNA and YSLEER. With V trimmed by 0 bases and J by 3 bases, 11 bases remained unmatched. This CDR3 region has 19 residues.

This clonotype was observed a few times. The chain uses TRBV7-3 and TRBJ2-7; the D gene is possibly TRBD2 (6 bases). V shed 5 bases and J shed 2 bases, with 13 bases lying between them. Germline values: CDR1 SGHTA, CDR2 FQGTGA. The CDR3 has 14 amino acids. CDR3 residues: CASSPQGLPYEQYF. CDR3 nucleotides: TGTGCCAGCAGCCCCCAGGGACTCCCCTACGAGCAGTACTTC.

This clonotype showed up just a few times. The J gene is TRBJ2-5, the V gene TRBV18; TRBD1 might be the D (6 bases). The V gene's germline CDR1 is KGHSH and CDR2 LQKENI. V was pared by 1 base and J by 1 base, with 10 bases between. The CDR3 contains 15 residues. CDR3 protein: CASSPLRGGQETQYF. CDR3 nucleotides: TGTGCCAGCTCACCACTAAGAGGGGGCCAAGAGACCCAGTACTTC.

Concerning this clonotype: This may be a read error, as it is one base from a much larger clone. V is TRBV7-9 and J is TRBJ1-3; D call uncertain. The V and J ends lost 0 bases and 4 bases respectively, with 1 base between them. The CDR3 has 12 amino acids. The germline V gene encodes CDR1 SEHNR and CDR2 FQNEAQ (reference sequence). DNA of the CDR3: TGTGCCAGCAGCTTAGCCGGAAACACCATATATTTT. This gives the protein CASSLAGNTIYF.

This chain links TRBV5-1 with TRBJ1-5, with D possibly TRBD1 on 6 matching bases. Germline V gene data show CDR1 as SGHRS and CDR2 as YFSETQ. With 4 bases removed from V and 3 bases from J, the gap between germline ends came to 11 bases. The CDR3 is made up of 14 amino acids. CDR3 bases: TGCGCCAGCAGCACGACAGGTAACAATCAGCCCCAGCATTTT. As protein: CASSTTGNNQPQHF.

This clonotype has only a few counts. V is TRBV12-3 or TRBV12-4 and J is TRBJ2-1; 8 bases fit TRBD2. Trimming cost V 5 bases and J 0 bases; bases outside gene matches: 3. This CDR3 has 15 residues. The CDR3 region is CASSKTSGSYNEQFF. CDR3 coding DNA: TGTGCCAGCAGTAAAACTAGCGGCTCCTACAATGAGCAGTTCTTC.

This clonotype was detected ten times or more. The rearrangement joins TRBV30 to TRBJ2-7, with unresolved D. Germline CDR1 GTSNPN, CDR2 SVGIG (reference sequence). The CDR3 spans 12 residues. V lost 4 bases to trimming and J lost 2 bases, with 9 bases between them. DNA for the CDR3: TGTGCCTGGACCACCGAGGCCTACGAGCAGTACTTC. Translated, it gives CAWTTEAYEQYF.

The chain couples TRBV5-5 to TRBJ1-2; D is unclear. This CDR3 is 12 amino acids long. Between the trimmed V and J ends, which lost 1 base and 9 bases, there was a span of 10 bases. The germline V gene encodes CDR1 SGHKS and CDR2 YYEKEE (reference sequence). CDR3 in amino acids: CASSLPSDSYTF. Written as DNA, the CDR3 is TGTGCCAGCAGCTTGCCGAGTGACAGCTACACCTTC.

Only a few counts were recorded for this clonotype. The chain uses TRBV20-1 and TRBJ2-7; D remains unclear. The CDR3 covers 12 residues. Trimming pared 3 bases from V and 3 bases from J, leaving 9 bases between. Germline V lookup: CDR1 DFQATT, CDR2 SNEGSKA (reference sequence). The CDR3 DNA follows: TGCAGTGCTAGTATCTTGGGCTACGAGCAGTACGTC. Translating gives CSASILGYEQYV.

This clonotype was observed many times. This chain connects TRBV29-1 to TRBJ2-1, with TRBD2 matching 7 bases. V dropped 3 bases and J dropped 4; count of bases not matched to a gene: 6. The germline CDR1 and CDR2 sequences are SQVTM and ANQGSEA. The CDR3 covers 14 residues. The CDR3 nucleotides are TGCAGCGTTGACCTAACGGGGGGTTACAATGAGCAGTTCTTC. Its protein product is CSVDLTGGYNEQFF.

The gene calls are TRBV5-4 and TRBJ2-1; 12 bases map to TRBD2. V shed 4 bases and J 11 bases; nucleotides not matched to a gene: 7. Germline V gives CDR1 SGHNT, CDR2 YYREEE (reference sequence). This CDR3 spans 14 amino acids. CDR3 coding DNA: TGTGCCAGCAGCATCGGACTAGCGGGGCTTAAGCAGTTCTTC. Amino acid sequence: CASSIGLAGLKQFF.

There are many counts of this clonotype. This chain joins TRBV5-1 and TRBJ1-4, with no clear D. The CDR3 has 14 residues. Germline V gene lookup returns CDR1 SGHRS and CDR2 YFSETQ. The germline V and J ends were trimmed by 1 base and 0 bases, with 4 bases remaining between them. The CDR3 bases are TGCGCCAGCAGCTTGCTAGCAACTAATGAAAAACTGTTTTTT. Protein product: CASSLLATNEKLFF. Full variable domain (outside the CDR3, taken from reference TRBV5-1 and TRBJ1-4): KAGVTQTPRYLIKTRGQQVTLSCSPISGHRSVSWYQQTPGQGLQFLFEYFSETQRNKGNFPGRFSGRQFSNSRSEMNVSTLELGDSALYLCASSLLATNEKLFFGSGTQLSVL.

This clonotype was detected many times. This chain connects TRBV6-5 to TRBJ2-3, with unresolved D. Trimming removed 6 bases at V and 3 bases at J, with 7 bases between. The CDR3 runs to 12 residues. The germline V gene has CDR1 MNHEY and CDR2 SVGAGI. In DNA form, the CDR3 reads TGTGCCAGCAGGGCACGGACAGATACGCAGTATTTT. Translation: CASRARTDTQYF.

The gene calls are TRBV4-3 and TRBJ1-2; D remains ambiguous. Germline CDR1 and CDR2: LGHNA and YSLEER. The CDR3 has 15 amino acids. The V end was cut by 0 bases, the J end by 2 bases, with 10 bases between. The CDR3 bases are TGCGCCAGCAGCCAAGAGCCCGGACGGAACTATGGCTACACCTTC. This gives the protein CASSQEPGRNYGYTF.

The V and J genes are TRBV2 and TRBJ1-2, with D unresolved. The germline V gene has CDR1 SNHLY and CDR2 FYNNEI. The V end was cut by 4 bases, the J end by 6 bases, with 12 bases between. The CDR3 has 13 amino acids. The CDR3 spells CASSVERKDGYTF. DNA of the CDR3: TGTGCCAGCAGTGTGGAGAGGAAAGATGGCTACACCTTC.

This clonotype was counted only a few times. The chain couples TRBV7-8 to TRBJ2-7; 10 positions agree with TRBD1. CDR3 size: 16 residues. Trimming took 3 bases from V and 2 from J; bases not matched to a gene: 7. Germline assignment: CDR1 SGHVS and CDR2 FQNEAQ. The CDR3 protein is CASSFLPGQGTYEQYF. As DNA, the CDR3 is TGTGCCAGCAGCTTTCTCCCGGGACAGGGGACCTACGAGCAGTACTTC.

The rearrangement links TRBV7-2 to TRBJ1-2; TRBD1 matches at 8 bases. Germline CDR1 reads SGHTA; CDR2 reads FQGNSA. Germline trimming cut 3 bases from V and 4 bases from J; bases unmatched to any gene: 7. There are 15 residues in the CDR3. The CDR3 region is CASSFYGRGPYGYTF. DNA of the CDR3: TGTGCCAGCAGCTTTTATGGCAGGGGGCCCTATGGCTACACCTTC.

This rearrangement joins TRBV7-9 to TRBJ2-5; D may correspond to TRBD1 or TRBD2 (5 bases each). There are 16 residues in the CDR3. Germline loops: CDR1 SEHNR, CDR2 FQNEAQ (reference sequence). Trimming took 5 bases from V and 2 from J, leaving 18 bases between them. For the CDR3, the DNA is TGTGCCAGCAGCCGACCAAAAGGGACGGAGCAAGAGACCCAGTACTTC. It is translated as CASSRPKGTEQETQYF.

This clonotype was picked up many times. The V call is TRBV20-1, the J call TRBJ2-1, with 10 bases fitting TRBD2. CDR3 length equals 15 residues. J lost 3 bases, V lost 6 bases, and 8 bases had no gene match. Germline CDR1 DFQATT, CDR2 SNEGSKA (reference sequence). The CDR3 sequence is CSARLLAGFYNEQFF. The CDR3 coding sequence is TGCAGTGCGAGACTACTAGCGGGGTTCTACAATGAGCAGTTCTTC.